This TCR beta chain was observed in a study of response to subunit inactivated influenza vaccine. Study-level findings and limits: It was suggested by the authors that few new T cells are recruited by each seasonal influenza vaccination.

On this clonotype: The antigen is not known.

This CDR3 has 14 residues. From germline, CDR1 is MGHRA and CDR2 YSYEKL. Trimming stripped 3 bases from V and 8 bases from J, with 13 bases between. TCRdb re-derived calls from the RT-PCR reads in MiXCR, one entry per CDR3 protein. The profile shows hundreds of thousands of distinct CDR3 sequences, 15% to 18% of them singletons. The sample was PBMCs from blood, taken roughly 12 days after vaccination. The V call is TRBV4-1, the J call TRBJ1-4; D may be TRBD1 (6 bases). The clonotype comes from a man aged 45 to 65 who received an inactivated influenza vaccine. DNA for the CDR3: TGCGCCAGCAGCCACACCACAGGGAACGAAAAACTGTTTTTT. As protein: CASSHTTGNEKLFF.